The present TCR beta chain was sequenced within a study of blood T cell repertoires in COVID-19. V was pared by 4 bases and J by 0 bases, with 10 bases between. There are 15 residues in the CDR3. The germline gives CDR1 LNHDA, CDR2 SQIVND (reference sequence). Sequencing was performed with immunoSEQ multiplex PCR; in TCRdb, only in-frame clones are kept and a portion is missing. Of 200,000 to 250,000 clones in the sample, about 90% were seen once. This clone was seen a few times. Individuals drawn from about two dozen US areas were about 18 to 100 years old. This TCR was recovered from a young woman with acute COVID-19. The sample comprised PBMCs or T cells enriched from blood (not recorded which). The chain recombines TRBV19 with TRBJ1-3; tentative D call: TRBD1 (5 bases). CDR3 DNA: TGTGCCAGTAGTAAGACAGCCAGCTCTGGAAACACCATATATTTT. This gives the protein CASSKTASSGNTIYF.